What follows is one TCR beta chain and its context. This sample was included in a study of blood T cell repertoires in COVID-19. Turning to the study itself: Acute and convalescent COVID-19 specimens originated in the United States, Italy and Spain. PBMCs, B-cell-depleted T cells, or T cells were the source of the cDNA or gDNA that made up the material.

The CDR3 has 14 residues. With 4 bases clipped from V and 7 bases from J, the junction kept 5 bases outside the gene matches. The germline gives CDR1 SGHVS, CDR2 FQNEAQ. Original processing notes: Amplification with reference gene primers provided the estimates of nucleated cell counts. Assay used: immunoSEQ multiplex PCR; TCRdb lists only in-frame clones, some missing. The V and J calls and the clone size are those of that table, but D and trimming were determined from the DNA. This sample has around 200,000 clones, with about 85% found just once. Participants reported their clinical history, and cohort assignment relied on those reports.

The chain carries TRBV7-8 and TRBJ1-5, with TRBD1 matching 9 bases. The sample consisted of PBMCs or T cells enriched from blood (not recorded which). The receptor was isolated from a man in his forties or fifties who had recovered from COVID-19. Here the CDR3 reads CASSSGQGSQPQHF. CDR3 in DNA: TGTGCCAGCAGCTCCGGACAGGGGAGCCAGCCCCAGCATTTT. The variable domain in full, completed from reference TRBV7-8 and TRBJ1-5, reads GAGVSQSPRYKVAKRGQDVALRCDPISGHVSLFWYQQALGQGPEFLTYFQNEAQLDKSGLPSDRFFAERPEGSVSTLKIQRTQQEDSAVYLCASSSGQGSQPQHFGDGTRLSIL.